This T cell receptor beta chain was sequenced in a study of cytomegalovirus exposure and HLA in healthy donors. Study-level points and caveats: Diagnosis of cytomegalovirus status made by the classifier reportedly showed high specificity and sensitivity. By a later analysis, the bulk of CMV-associated TCR beta chains appeared HLA-restricted.

Both 60 Vbeta primers and 13 Jbeta primers went into the PCR. As processed by the authors: Later reanalysis found 80 million or so unique TCR beta chains, roughly 10 million of them shared. Using immunoSEQ multiplex PCR, the repertoire was profiled, and TCRdb retains in-frame clones only, with some absent. The DNA was the basis for D and trimming; V, J and clone size are from that table. The profile shows 120,000 to 150,000 clones, over 60% of them singletons. Concerning this clone itself: Its target is not known.

Trimming cost V 6 bases and J 10 bases, with 16 bases left between them. The CDR3 has 14 amino acids. CDR1 is PRHDT and CDR2 is FYEKMQ in the germline V gene (reference sequence). The clonotype was recovered from a woman between 25 and 40 years old in good health and CMV-seropositive. Material: PBMCs. The genes are TRBV13 and TRBJ1-6; D remains unclear. CDR3 nucleotide sequence: TGTGCCAGCAGTTCCGAGAGTACGAGATCACCCCTCCACTTT. Translated: CASSSESTRSPLHF.